This T cell receptor (beta chain) was captured in a study of shared clonotypes between healthy human individuals. The study ran the assay at deep level. Generated by immunoSEQ multiplex PCR, the TCRdb table keeps only in-frame clones and is missing some. The sample records over 2 million clones, around 93% being singletons. Only one count was recorded for this clone. What it binds is unknown. Donors comprised only Caucasian adults living in Nashville, Tennessee. Study-level findings and limits: Relative to clonotypes present in all four donors, those not shared had lower generation probabilities.

The CDR3 runs 15 residues. V gave up 0 bases and J gave up 7 bases; unmatched junction bases: 5. The V gene's germline CDR1 is SGDLS and CDR2 YYNGEE. The receptor was derived from a man aged 18 to 29 in good health. Some clones in this sample may be carry-over from other donors' samples. V usage is TRBV9 and J usage is TRBJ2-1; TRBD2 matches 9 bases. The sequenced sample was naive CD4+ T cells from PBMCs. Subset indicated: CD45RA+ positively selected. CDR3 protein: CASSVVPAGGNEQFF. Here the CDR3 DNA reads TGTGCCAGCAGCGTAGTACCAGCGGGAGGAAATGAGCAGTTCTTC.